This T cell receptor (beta chain) is from a study of regulatory T cells in long-lasting Graves disease. This clonotype was detected many times. The sample's time point: newly diagnosed GD, antithyroid drugs for less than 3 months. Researchers made the TCR library from RNA that was extracted from PBMCs. Sequencing libraries for TCR beta were prepared with iRepertoire HTBI primers and Arm-PCR of CDR3 regions. One entry per CDR3 protein results from TCRdb running MiXCR on the multiplex PCR reads. Altogether roughly 560,000 distinct CDR3 sequences are present, around 12% being singletons, with the ten largest covering around 9.3%. Another study also made use of these data, one on T cells in Graves' hyperthyroidism and ophthalmopathy.

Sequencing was performed on peripheral blood mononuclear cells (PBMCs), taken at new diagnosis, from a patient treated with antithyroid drugs. The clonotype originates from a woman aged 25-40 years with Graves disease.

CDR3 residues: CSASQGTSYEQYF. CDR3 DNA: TGCAGTGCTAGCCAGGGTACGTCCTACGAGCAGTACTTC. The V and J genes are TRBV20-1 and TRBJ2-7; TRBD1 might be the D (5 bases). CDR1 and CDR2 (germline): DFQATT, SNEGSKA (reference sequence). This CDR3 spans 13 amino acids. V lost 3 bases and J 1 base, leaving 10 bases between the germline ends.